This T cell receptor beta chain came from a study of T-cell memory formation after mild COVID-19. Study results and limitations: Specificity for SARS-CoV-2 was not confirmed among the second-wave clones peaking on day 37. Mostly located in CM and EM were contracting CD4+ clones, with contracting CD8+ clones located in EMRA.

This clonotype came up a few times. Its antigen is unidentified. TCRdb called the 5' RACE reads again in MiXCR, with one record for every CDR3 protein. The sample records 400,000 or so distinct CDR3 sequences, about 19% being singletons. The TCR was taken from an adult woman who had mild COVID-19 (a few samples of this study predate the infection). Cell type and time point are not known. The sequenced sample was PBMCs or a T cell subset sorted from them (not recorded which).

Here the CDR3 reads CASSYEAQTGMYEQYF. In DNA, the CDR3 is TGTGCCAGCAGTTACGAGGCGCAGACAGGAATGTACGAGCAGTACTTC. This rearrangement joins TRBV6-2 or TRBV6-3 to TRBJ2-7; possible D gene TRBD1, 6 bases. The V gene's germline CDR1 is MNHEY and CDR2 SVGEGT. Trimming pared 2 bases from V and 4 bases from J, leaving 18 bases between. This CDR3 is 16 amino acids long.